The sequence of this T cell receptor beta chain was determined in a study of cytomegalovirus exposure and HLA in healthy donors. Germline V CDR1 and CDR2: SGHDT, YYEEEE. V lost 4 bases and J 7 bases, leaving 21 bases between the germline ends. CDR3 length: 17 amino acids. PCR used 60 Vbeta primers and 13 Jbeta primers. The protocol was immunoSEQ multiplex PCR, while the TCRdb copy is restricted to in-frame clones and leaves out a portion. The sample contains about 130,000 clones, just over 70% of which appear only once. The sample taken for sequencing was PBMCs. This clonotype originated in a woman aged 55-69 years in good health and CMV-seropositive. This chain links TRBV5-6 with TRBJ1-6, with a weak D call TRBD1 (5 bases). In DNA form, the CDR3 reads TGTGCCAGCAGCCCATCTAACAGGTGGTCTAAAAATTCACCCCTCCACTTT. Residues: CASSPSNRWSKNSPLHF.